This TCR beta chain was identified in a study of radiation and T cells in renal cell carcinoma. The overall study: Nephrectomy followed 15 Gy stereotactic body radiation by 4 weeks. Whole-study results and caveats: From baseline, blood top tumor clonotypes peaked at 2 weeks post-radiation.

Time point meaning: blood 2 weeks post-SBRT. Treatment given: 15 Gy SBRT to primary tumor, nephrectomy 4 weeks later. The patient's renal cell carcinoma had clear cell pathology. V dropped 0 bases and J dropped 9 bases, with 21 bases sitting between them. CDR3 size: 16 residues. The V gene's germline CDR1 is WSHSY and CDR2 SAAADI. Produced via immunoSEQ multiplex PCR; TCRdb's table is partial and in-frame only. The sample lists about 60,000 clones, just over 75% seen once, with approximately 7% in the top ten. A word on this clone: Its antigen is undetermined.

The sequencing used blood, collected from a patient whose treatment included radiotherapy and nephrectomy. The clonotype comes from a man between 60 and 70 years old with renal cell carcinoma. The chain has TRBV10-2 and TRBJ2-7; D might be TRBD2 (7 bases). The CDR3 coding sequence is TGCGCCAGCAGTGAGTCGAGTCGGGGGGCGCCGGGCGGGCAGTACTTC. It translates to CASSESSRGAPGGQYF.